One sample yielded the 20 T cell receptor beta chains listed below, sequenced in a study of blood T cell repertoires in COVID-19 (TCRdb year 2020). Library preparation used the immunoSEQ multiplex PCR assay. Not all clones reach the TCRdb copy of this immuneACCESS table, which keeps in-frame sequences only. Checked studies attribute under half of the gap to unresolved V genes and leave the rest unexplained. This sample gives over 250,000 clones in total; under 90% of them show up just once. The ten largest account for 8% to 10% of the sample. The sequencing input was peripheral blood. The receptor source for this set is a woman aged 45-60 years who had recovered from COVID-19.

This rearrangement joins TRBV7-2 to TRBJ2-5; D might be TRBD1 (6 bases). V was cut by 3 bases and J by 2 bases, with 10 bases left in between. The CDR3 spans 14 residues. CDR1 SGHTA and CDR2 FQGNSA come from the germline V gene. The CDR3 here is CASSLGAQQETQYF. In DNA, the CDR3 is TGTGCCAGCAGCTTGGGGGCCCAACAAGAGACCCAGTACTTC.

This chain uses TRBV7-9 with TRBJ2-1; 8 nucleotides line up with TRBD1. The CDR3 has 15 residues. Germline CDR1 reads SEHNR; CDR2 reads FQNEAQ (reference sequence). Unmatched junction bases numbered 8, after V lost 6 bases and J lost 4 bases. The CDR3 protein is CASRRGTGPYNEQFF. The CDR3 region has the DNA TGTGCCAGCAGGCGCGGGACAGGTCCGTACAATGAGCAGTTCTTC.

The V call is TRBV18, the J call TRBJ1-3; TRBD1 might be the D (5 bases). V was trimmed by 3 bases and J by 0 bases, leaving 9 bases between them. CDR1 is KGHSH and CDR2 is LQKENI in the germline V gene. This CDR3 contains 15 residues. DNA of the CDR3: TGTGCCAGCTCACCGAAAGGGGTCTCTGGAAACACCATATATTTT. This translates into CASSPKGVSGNTIYF. Using reference TRBV18 and TRBJ1-3 for the parts outside the CDR3, the full variable domain is NAGVMQNPRHLVRRRGQEARLRCSPMKGHSHVYWYRQLPEEGLKFMVYLQKENIIDESGMPKERFSAEFPKEGPSILRIQQVVRGDSAAYFCASSPKGVSGNTIYFGEGSWLTVV.

The chain combines TRBV1 with TRBJ2-1; the table's D call, TRBD2, was not checked against the DNA. TRBV1 is a listed pseudogene. The CDR3 extends over 16 amino acids. As DNA, the CDR3 is TGCACCAGCAGCCGTGGGCTAGCGGGGCACTACAATGAGCAGTTCTTC. This gives the protein CTSSRGLAGHYNEQFF.

The table lists this clone with a count of one. The rearrangement uses TRBV10-3 and TRBJ2-7; 10 nucleotides agree with TRBD1. V trimming: 8 bases; J trimming: 7 bases; junction bases outside the gene matches: 11. The CDR3 loop spans 14 amino acids. Germline-derived CDR1 and CDR2 are ENHRY and SYGVKD. Here the CDR3 DNA reads TGTGCCATCGGGCTGGACAGGGGGGAAGGAGAGCAGTACTTC. It is translated as CAIGLDRGEGEQYF.

The chain has TRBV7-9 and TRBJ2-7; no definite D call. Trimming shortened V by 5 bases and J by 0 bases, and 5 bases separated the two germline ends. Germline CDR1 and CDR2: SEHNR and FQNEAQ (reference sequence). The CDR3 runs to 12 residues. CDR3 sequence: CASSPGSYEQYF. DNA of the CDR3: TGTGCCAGCAGCCCAGGCTCCTACGAGCAGTACTTC.

The J gene is TRBJ1-3, the V gene TRBV30; tentatively, D is TRBD1 (5 bases). Germline V gene lookup returns CDR1 GTSNPN and CDR2 SVGIG (reference sequence). Between the trimmed V and J ends, which lost 0 bases and 4 bases, there was a span of 10 bases. CDR3 length: 14 residues. CDR3 sequence reads: CAWSVTGDGNTIYF. CDR3 DNA: TGTGCCTGGAGTGTGACGGGGGACGGAAACACCATATATTTT.

The chain is built from TRBV5-4 and TRBJ2-7; TRBD1 matches at 10 bases. The germline gives CDR1 SGHNT, CDR2 YYREEE (reference sequence). The CDR3 extends over 14 amino acids. V shed 4 bases and J 3 bases; nucleotides not matched to a gene: 4. CDR3 region: CASSRTGGIYEQYF. In nucleotides, the CDR3 is TGTGCCAGCAGCAGGACAGGGGGTATCTACGAGCAGTACTTC.

The chain couples TRBV6-5 to TRBJ1-2, with 7 positions matching TRBD1. The CDR3 runs to 14 residues. Germline CDR1 reads MNHEY; CDR2 reads SVGAGI. V lost 5 bases and J lost 9; bases outside the gene matches: 12. This CDR3 reads CASSPTPGQERYTF. The CDR3 coding sequence is TGTGCCAGCAGTCCTACACCCGGACAGGAGCGCTACACCTTC.

The chain is built from TRBV2 and TRBJ2-3, with D possibly matching TRBD2 (7 bases). Per germline, CDR1 SNHLY and CDR2 FYNNEI. Deletions cut 3 bases from V and 6 bases from J, with 16 bases between. The CDR3 consists of 15 residues. CDR3 sequence: CASSELRGGADTQYF. CDR3 DNA sequence: TGTGCCAGCAGTGAGTTGAGAGGGGGGGCCGATACGCAGTATTTT.

There are a few counts of this clone. The J gene is TRBJ2-7, the V gene TRBV4-1; no clear D gene. The CDR3 loop spans 13 amino acids. In germline, CDR1 is MGHRA, CDR2 YSYEKL. V was clipped by 4 bases and J by 3 bases, with 10 bases between them. In DNA form, the CDR3 reads TGCGCCAGCAGCCCCCCATCACTCTACGAGCAGTACTTC. Its translation: CASSPPSLYEQYF.

The chain carries TRBV9 and TRBJ1-3, with TRBD1 identical over 7 bases. This CDR3 has 16 residues. With V trimmed by 0 bases and J by 2 bases, 5 bases remained unmatched. In germline, CDR1 is SGDLS, CDR2 YYNGEE. CDR3 coding DNA: TGTGCCAGCAGCGTAGCCTTGGGGACAGCTGGAAACACCATATATTTT. The encoded protein is CASSVALGTAGNTIYF.

Turning to this clone: Other nucleotide sequences in the sample specify the same CDR3. CDR3 loop: CASSLGQGGYNEQFF. The CDR3 nucleotides are TGTGCCAGCAGCTTAGGACAGGGGGGATACAATGAGCAGTTCTTC. The V and J genes are TRBV7-2 and TRBJ2-1, with TRBD1 identical over 9 bases. Germline V gene sequence: CDR1 SGHTA, CDR2 FQGNSA. This CDR3 region has 15 residues. J lost 4 bases, V lost 1 base, and 2 bases had no gene match.

The J gene is TRBJ2-5, the V gene TRBV11-2, with a weak D call TRBD1 (5 bases). Trimming left V 7 bases short and J 7 bases short, with 19 bases between. The germline V gene has CDR1 SGHAT and CDR2 FQNNGV. The CDR3 length is 14 residues. The DNA of the CDR3 is TGTGCCAGCACCCCTCAGGGTAGAGATACGACCCAGTACTTC. Amino acids: CASTPQGRDTTQYF.

This clone was detected only a few times. V gene TRBV6-2 or TRBV6-3 combines with J gene TRBJ1-5; maybe TRBD1 (5 bases). Germline assignment: CDR1 MNHEY and CDR2 SVGEGT. V shed 2 bases and J shed 0 bases, with 23 bases lying between them. The length of the CDR3 is 20 residues. The CDR3 DNA reads TGTGCCAGCAGTTACGAGGGGACTAAGGGCGCTTCGAATAGCAATCAGCCCCAGCATTTT. It is translated as CASSYEGTKGASNSNQPQHF.

The chain employs TRBV7-2 and TRBJ2-4, with 12 bases matching TRBD2. Germline lookup yields CDR1 SGHTA and CDR2 FQGNSA. Trimming took 5 bases from V and 6 from J; bases not matched to a gene: 5. This CDR3 has 15 residues. In nucleotides, the CDR3 is TGTGCCAGCAGCCACAGACTAGCGGGAGCAAACATTCAGTACTTC. Encoded protein: CASSHRLAGANIQYF.

The rearrangement uses TRBV6-5 and TRBJ1-6; D unclear. Germline assignment: CDR1 MNHEY and CDR2 SVGAGI. The V end lost 2 bases, the J end lost 10 bases, and 9 bases lay between the germline ends. The CDR3 has 13 amino acids. The CDR3 region has the DNA TGTGCCAGCAGTTACCGGGTCCTCTCACCCCTCCACTTT. Translation: CASSYRVLSPLHF.

This rearrangement joins TRBV19 to TRBJ2-7; TRBD1 aligns across 9 bases. The CDR3 has 15 amino acids. The V gene end was trimmed by 2 bases and the J gene end by 3 bases; junction bases not matched to a gene: 5. Germline CDR1 LNHDA, CDR2 SQIVND (reference sequence). The CDR3 DNA reads TGTGCCAGTAGTATAAGCGGGACAGGGATCTACGAGCAGTACTTC. Amino acids: CASSISGTGIYEQYF.

The V gene is TRBV19, the J gene TRBJ2-3; 9 bases align to TRBD1. The CDR3 runs to 15 residues. Germline CDR1 reads LNHDA; CDR2 reads SQIVND (reference sequence). V gave up 10 bases and J gave up 8 bases; unmatched junction bases: 16. CDR3 amino acids: CATKTGGRVRSTQYF. CDR3 DNA: TGTGCCACCAAAACAGGGGGCCGGGTGAGGAGTACGCAGTATTTT.

The chain couples TRBV12-1 to TRBJ1-1; the table's D call of TRBD1 was not tested on the DNA. TRBV12-1 is labeled a pseudogene. The CDR3 runs 14 residues. The CDR3, as DNA: TGTGCCAGCAGCTTCCAATACAGGAACACTGAAGCTTTCTTT. Translated, it gives CASSFQYRNTEAFF.